The entry that follows covers one T cell receptor (beta chain) sequence. The data were taken from a study of control samples from healthy donors and cancer patients. CDR1 is LNHDA and CDR2 is SQIVND in the germline V gene (reference sequence). There are 15 residues in the CDR3. J lost 5 bases, V lost 4 bases, and 6 bases had no gene match. Some clones are missing from TCRdb's copy, which holds only in-frame ones; the method was immunoSEQ multiplex PCR. Of 130,000 or so clones listed, around 94% are singletons. The receptor's source is a man aged 60-69 years with colorectal cancer. This chain links TRBV19 with TRBJ2-5, with TRBD2 matching 11 bases. The sequenced sample was PBMCs. The CDR3 reads CASSTTSGGRETQYF. The CDR3 DNA reads TGTGCCAGTAGTACCACTAGCGGGGGACGGGAGACCCAGTACTTC.